This T cell receptor beta chain was obtained from a study of cytomegalovirus exposure and HLA in healthy donors. General study findings and limits: Only CMV serostatus was available as immune exposure information. At a 0.05 false discovery rate, a later analysis found around 15,000 TCR beta sequences to be associated with HLA alleles.

The CDR3 sequence is 15 residues long. Trimming removed 0 bases at V and 1 base at J, with 10 bases between. CDR1 is SGHDT, CDR2 YYEEEE, per germline. PCR used 60 Vbeta primers and 13 Jbeta primers. Only in-frame clones appear in the TCRdb table, and some are missing; sequencing was by immunoSEQ multiplex PCR. Counted here are over 150,000 clones, 82% occurring once; the ten biggest clones make up 6% to 8%. Note on this clone: The antigen is unknown.

The material sequenced was PBMCs. This clonotype was sampled from a woman between 50 and 59 years old in good health and CMV-seropositive. The chain carries TRBV5-6 and TRBJ2-5; no clear D. CDR3 sequence reads: CASSLGQAFQETQYF. Written as DNA, the CDR3 is TGTGCCAGCAGCTTGGGGCAGGCGTTCCAAGAGACCCAGTACTTC.